This TCR beta chain comes out of a study of human T cells and chemical hapten exposure. In the study overall: The study sensitized with 2% DPC on a 2 cm by 2 cm patch of upper inner arm skin.

Note on this clonotype: Its specificity is not known.

Findings of the study overall: Those TCRs sitting above 1 in 1000 frequency stayed the same with DPC sensitization.

Time point defined: patch test 1, 2 weeks after DPC sensitization. As to treatment: therapeutic diphenylcyclopropenone sensitization with weekly scalp DPC. In the original workflow: From roughly 23,000 to 640,000 TCRs were found per sample, with a median of around 100,000. TCRdb re-analysed the RACE reads in MiXCR, keeping a single row per CDR3 protein. TCRdb's processing, not the authors', yielded these V and J calls. The sample lists around 380,000 distinct CDR3 sequences, 4% to 5.5% occurring once. Germline CDR1 reads SGHDN; CDR2 reads FVKESK. The CDR3 has 15 residues. The V segment lost 1 base and the J segment 9 bases; nucleotides outside the gene matches: 9.

The input for sequencing was whole blood, taken in connection with sensitization to the hapten diphenylcyclopropenone (DPC). The genes are TRBV14 and TRBJ2-1, with 7 bases that match TRBD2. This receptor was obtained from a woman aged 45-65 years with alopecia areata. Some clones in this sample may be carry-over from other donors' samples. CDR3 amino acids: CASSQALARRGEQFF. The CDR3 DNA follows: TGTGCCAGCAGCCAAGCACTAGCGAGGCGAGGTGAGCAGTTCTTC.